Following are 8 T cell receptor beta chains from one sample sequenced in a study of blood T cells in healthy people across ages. It was with a sample-barcoded 5' primer and a J-beta primer mix that a second PCR of roughly 7 to 12 cycles was run. TCRdb called the 5' RACE reads again in MiXCR, with one record for every CDR3 protein. The data hold 800,000 to 1,000,000 distinct CDR3 sequences, with 48% observed a single time. The specimen was blood. The receptors stem from a man aged 25 to 45 in good health.

The chain uses TRBV24-1 and TRBJ2-1; 13 nucleotides match TRBD2. V dropped 3 bases and J dropped 4; count of bases not matched to a gene: 8. Germline CDR1 KGHDR, CDR2 SFDVKD. This CDR3 spans 18 amino acids. CDR3 sequence: CATSDGGLAGEHYNEQFF. The CDR3 DNA sequence: TGTGCCACCAGTGATGGCGGACTAGCGGGGGAACATTACAATGAGCAGTTCTTC.

Regarding this clonotype: It may be a read error: a sequence one base away is much more abundant. The V gene is TRBV27, the J gene TRBJ1-4; D unresolved. CDR1 is MNHEY, CDR2 SMNVEV, per germline (reference sequence). The CDR3 runs 14 residues. Trimming stripped 6 bases from V and 6 bases from J, with 14 bases between. Here the CDR3 DNA reads TGTGCCAGCAGCCGTGCGGGCGGGTATGAAAAACTGTTTTTT. Translation: CASSRAGGYEKLFF.

This chain connects TRBV28 to TRBJ1-2; D is unresolved. The CDR3 loop spans 14 amino acids. The V end lost 2 bases, the J end lost 3 bases, and 10 bases lay between the germline ends. The germline V gene has CDR1 MDHEN and CDR2 SYDVKM. CDR3: CASSLIGRYYGYTF. DNA for the CDR3: TGTGCCAGCAGTTTAATCGGCCGGTACTATGGCTACACCTTC.

The rearrangement joins TRBV20-1 to TRBJ2-1; D unclear. The germline V gene encodes CDR1 DFQATT and CDR2 SNEGSKA (reference sequence). V lost 3 bases and J lost 3, with 15 bases in between. This CDR3 region has 15 residues. The CDR3 nucleotides are TGCAGTGCTAGTAAGGCAACGCTTAACTACAATGAGCAGTTCTTC. It translates to CSASKATLNYNEQFF.

The rearrangement links TRBV6-6 to TRBJ2-2; D is ambiguous. Germline V gives CDR1 MNHNY, CDR2 SVGAGI (reference sequence). The CDR3 runs 12 residues. V dropped 7 bases and J dropped 6 bases, with 9 bases sitting between them. CDR3 residues: CASTSTAGELFF. The CDR3, as DNA: TGTGCCAGCACCTCCACCGCCGGGGAGCTGTTTTTT.

V usage is TRBV5-1 and J usage is TRBJ2-1, with TRBD2 matching 9 bases. Germline V gene sequence: CDR1 SGHRS, CDR2 YFSETQ. CDR3 length equals 16 residues. The trim removed 4 bases at V and 2 bases at J, leaving 7 bases unmatched. The CDR3 reads CASSLGGGVAYNEQFF. CDR3 sequence (DNA): TGCGCCAGCAGCCTCGGCGGGGGGGTGGCCTACAATGAGCAGTTCTTC. Based on the CDR3 plus reference TRBV5-1 and TRBJ2-1, the full variable domain is KAGVTQTPRYLIKTRGQQVTLSCSPISGHRSVSWYQQTPGQGLQFLFEYFSETQRNKGNFPGRFSGRQFSNSRSEMNVSTLELGDSALYLCASSLGGGVAYNEQFFGPGTRLTVL.

V gene TRBV12-5 combines with J gene TRBJ2-5, with D uncertain. CDR1 and CDR2 (germline): LGHNT, FRNRAP. Trimming took 8 bases from V and 1 from J, leaving 26 bases between them. The length of the CDR3 is 18 residues. The CDR3 DNA reads TGTGCTAGTACCGCAAACAATCCACCCGTCGGTGCCCAAGAGACCCAGTACTTC. It is translated as CASTANNPPVGAQETQYF. Based on the CDR3 plus reference TRBV12-5 and TRBJ2-5, the full variable domain is DARVTQTPRHKVTEMGQEVTMRCQPILGHNTVFWYRQTMMQGLELLAYFRNRAPLDDSGMPKDRFSAEMPDATLATLKIQPSEPRDSAVYFCASTANNPPVGAQETQYFGPGTRLLVL.

The genes are TRBV9 and TRBJ2-3; D unresolved. The CDR3 sequence is 12 residues long. Germline V gives CDR1 SGDLS, CDR2 YYNGEE. V dropped 0 bases and J dropped 10 bases, with 9 bases sitting between them. This CDR3 is CASSVEARPQYF. CDR3 DNA sequence: TGTGCCAGCAGCGTAGAAGCGCGGCCGCAGTATTTT.